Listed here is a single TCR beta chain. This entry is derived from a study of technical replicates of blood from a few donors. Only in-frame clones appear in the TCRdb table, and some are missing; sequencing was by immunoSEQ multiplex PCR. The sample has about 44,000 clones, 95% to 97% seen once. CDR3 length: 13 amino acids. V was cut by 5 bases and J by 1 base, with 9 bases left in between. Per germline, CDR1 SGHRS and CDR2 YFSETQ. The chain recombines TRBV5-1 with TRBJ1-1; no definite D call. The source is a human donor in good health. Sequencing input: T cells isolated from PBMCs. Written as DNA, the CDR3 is TGCGCCAGCAGTCAAACAGCGAACACTGAAGCTTTCTTT. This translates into CASSQTANTEAFF.